This TCR beta chain was captured by sequencing in a study of vaccination effects on CD4 cells after COVID-19 (dated by TCRdb to the early 2020s). In the study overall: Each participant received two doses of an mRNA SARS-CoV-2 vaccine, either BNT162b2 or mRNA-1273. The study compared SARS-CoV-2 spike-specific CD4+ TCR repertoires before and after mRNA vaccination in COVID-19 convalescent patients and infection-naive vaccine recipients. Cultures from other donors in the study were sequenced using the Oncomine TCR Beta short-read assay on an Illumina iSeq 100. The full study included some eleven COVID-19 convalescent patients and several SARS-CoV-2-naive healthy vaccine recipients.

Preparation of the library involved the immunoSEQ multiplex PCR assay. DNA from the cultured and isolated CD4+ T cells underwent TCR beta CDR3 sequencing. Regarding the original processing steps: Non-productive TCR sequences were discarded, and reads were trimmed to the CDR3 region, with only CDR3s of 7 or more amino acids retained. The MANAFEST web app was used to pick out antigen-specific clonotypes by comparing their expansion in peptide wells with that in reference cultures. For clones to be considered positive, expansion at FDR<0.05 versus reference and all other wells, an odds ratio above 5, and a frequency above 0.1% in two replicate wells were required. A clonotype was called cross-reactive if it was significantly expanded both in SARS-CoV-2 spike wells and in at least one common cold coronavirus spike condition. Levenshtein distance calculated with the stringdist R package was used to assess CDR3 similarity, and unrooted trees were constructed with ape in R 3.6.1. TCRdb stores this immuneACCESS table with in-frame sequences only. Part of the clones is absent; in the studies checked, under half of the shortfall reflects unresolved V genes, and no reason is known for the rest. Clone size and V and J calls were adopted from that table, with D and trimming inferred from the DNA. A total of about 23,000 clones appear in this sample, roughly two thirds of them only once. 5% of the sample is taken by the ten largest.

This clone was counted once. It lacks a known antigen. The input lacks base qualities; no much larger clone sits a single base away. In the ViraFEST assay, PBMC were stimulated with viral peptide pools, and TCR sequencing was then used to find antigen-specific CD4+ T cell clonotypes based on their expansion. After approximately 11 days of culture, CD4+ T cells were isolated with the EasySep CD4+ T cell isolation kit. The absence of prior SARS-CoV-2 infection in healthy vaccine recipients was confirmed by negative nucleocapsid antibodies before and after vaccination. About 1.8 million PBMC per well were cultured with approximately 10 ug/ml peptides in IMDM containing approximately 4.7% human AB serum, approximately 10 IU/ml IL-2 and gentamicin. On days 3 and 7, half of the culture medium was replaced with fresh IL-2-containing medium. Each peptide stimulation condition was cultured in triplicate wells unless otherwise noted. Using Ficoll-Paque Plus gradient centrifugation, PBMC were separated from whole blood and then either used fresh or cryopreserved at -140C. The overlapping peptide pools covered the spike proteins of SARS-CoV-2 and of the common cold coronaviruses HCoV-NL63, HCoV-OC43 and HCoV-229E. The QIAamp micro DNA kit was used to extract genomic DNA from the cultured CD4+ T cells.

Trimming costs V 2 bases and J 14 bases, and their ends lie 12 bases apart. Spanning cysteine to phenylalanine, the CDR3 consists of 12 amino acids. Only the CDR3 region is kept as DNA, spanning 36 bases read in frame from base 1. Paper-wide results and their limitations: Among healthy vaccine recipients, nearly all vaccine-induced clones were SARS-CoV-2 mono-reactive, and only 1 of 255 was cross-reactive with common cold coronaviruses. Only a small number of convalescent patients were included, and no early post-infection timepoints were available, which limited the study. At late post-vaccination timepoints, both infection-induced and vaccine-induced clones showed marked clonal contraction, consistent with waning T cell responses.

The sample was CD4+ T cells from PBMCs cultured with SARS-CoV-2 spike peptides, taken before COVID-19 vaccination. The cell subset or site label, as the study defines it: SARS-CoV-2 spike overlapping peptide pool stimulation. The rearrangement joined TRBV12-3 or TRBV12-4 to TRBJ1-4; the D gene is perhaps TRBD1, from 6 matching bases. The TCR comes from a human donor who received a COVID-19 vaccine. CDR3 region: CASSLFMQGLFF. The DNA sequence follows: TGTGCCAGCAGTTTATTTATGCAGGGGCTGTTTTTT.